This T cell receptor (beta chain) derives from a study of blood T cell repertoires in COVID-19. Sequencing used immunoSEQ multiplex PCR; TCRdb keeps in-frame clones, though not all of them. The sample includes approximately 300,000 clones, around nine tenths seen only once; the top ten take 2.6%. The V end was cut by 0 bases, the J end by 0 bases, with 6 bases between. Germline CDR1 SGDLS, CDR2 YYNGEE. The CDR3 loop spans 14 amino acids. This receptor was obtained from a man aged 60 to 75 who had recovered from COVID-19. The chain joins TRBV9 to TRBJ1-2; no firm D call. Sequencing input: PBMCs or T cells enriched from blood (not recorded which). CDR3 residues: CASSVAGANYGYTF. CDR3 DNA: TGTGCCAGCAGCGTAGCGGGAGCTAACTATGGCTACACCTTC. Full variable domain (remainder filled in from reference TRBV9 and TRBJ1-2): DSGVTQTPKHLITATGQRVTLRCSPRSGDLSVYWYQQSLDQGLQFLIQYYNGEERAKGNILERFSAQQFPDLHSELNLSSLELGDSALYFCASSVAGANYGYTFGSGTRLTVV.